This T cell receptor (beta chain) was captured in a study of Graves' ophthalmopathy and Graves' hyperthyroidism. The wider study: Peripheral blood was collected at initial diagnosis, before any treatment. Study-wide results and caveats: Progression of ophthalmopathy was predicted by the model with 65% to 71% sensitivity and around 72% specificity. Detected in blood as well were most expanded thyroid clonotypes with frequency above 0.001.

The CDR3 loop spans 15 amino acids. Germline CDR1 reads KGHSH; CDR2 reads LQKENI. For this clonotype: Antigen specificity is unknown. An end of the junction does not agree with germline; a read error may underlie this.

Amplifying from RNA transcripts, the study obtained TCR beta CDR3 regions. An opening RT-PCR round employed HTBI primers and preceded a second-round multiplex PCR. From the multiplex PCR reads, TCRdb called clonotypes with MiXCR, one entry per CDR3 protein. The repertoire includes about 58,000 distinct CDR3 sequences, approximately 50% of them detected once, and roughly 5% sits in the top ten. The study enrolled ophthalmopathy donors with moderate-to-severe activity, CAS ≥3, NOSPECS ≥4 and duration under 3 months. Sequencing used peripheral blood. The chain joins TRBV18 to TRBJ1-4, with D uncertain. The source is an adult woman with Graves' ophthalmopathy. CDR3 protein: CASSPPELPNEKLVF. CDR3 sequence (DNA): TGTGCCAGCTCACCACCGGAGTTGCCTAATGAAAAACTGGTTTTT.